The clone carrying this T cell receptor (beta chain) was counted only a few times. The sample belongs to a study of blood T cells in healthy people across ages. Study context: Capture via template switching afforded approximately one barcoded beta molecule per two T cells.

It was with a sample-barcoded 5' primer and a J-beta primer mix that a second PCR of roughly 6 to 12 cycles was run. TCRdb reprocessed the 5' RACE reads via MiXCR and lists one record per CDR3 protein. The table records roughly 680,000 distinct CDR3 sequences, approximately 52% of them present only once. What was sequenced was blood. The sequence came from an elderly woman in good health.

CDR3 region: CSVEKGANIQYF. The CDR3 DNA follows: TGCAGCGTTGAAAAGGGGGCAAACATTCAGTACTTC. The V call is TRBV29-1, the J call TRBJ2-4; 7 bases map to TRBD1. Germline V gene lookup returns CDR1 SQVTM and CDR2 ANQGSEA. This CDR3 is 12 amino acids long. The V segment lost 2 bases and the J segment 6 bases; nucleotides outside the gene matches: 1. Filled out from reference TRBV29-1 and TRBJ2-4, the complete variable domain reads SAVISQKPSRDICQRGTSLTIQCQVDSQVTMMFWYRQQPGQSLTLIATANQGSEATYESGFVIDKFPISRPNLTFSTLTVSNMSPEDSSIYLCSVEKGANIQYFGAGTRLSVL.